A selection of T cell receptor beta chains follows, all from one sample in a study of T-cell reconstitution after alpha-beta-depleted transplantation in children. TCRdb fed the PCR reads into MiXCR, producing one record per CDR3 protein. Among about 360,000 distinct CDR3 sequences listed, 13% were seen once. This specimen was PBMCs, taken from the stem cell graft. These TCRs come from a human donor who donated a stem cell graft to a child with Fanconi anemia. Each CDR3 is given with its conserved first and last residue. D genes are given only for firm matches. The size field is filled for only some rows; it gives once, few, many or a size class.

v_call: TRBV7-2
d_call: .
clone_size: few
j_call: TRBJ2-7
cdr3_nt: TGTGCCAGCAGCTTAGACAGCCACTCCTACGAGCAGTACTTC
cdr3_aa: CASSLDSHSYEQYF

v_call: TRBV7-9
d_call: TRBD1
clone_size: .
j_call: TRBJ1-2
cdr3_nt: TGTGCCAGCAGCTCGGCCAGGGGGTACACCTTC
cdr3_aa: CASSSARGYTF

v_call: TRBV6-5
d_call: TRBD1
clone_size: .
j_call: TRBJ1-6
cdr3_nt: TGTGCCAGCAGTTACGGCAGGGGGGGTTCACCCCTCCACTTT
cdr3_aa: CASSYGRGGSPLHF

v_call: TRBV7-2
d_call: TRBD2
clone_size: many
j_call: TRBJ2-3
cdr3_nt: TGTGCCTCCGCAGGGACTAGCGGGCAAACCGATACGCAGTATTTT
cdr3_aa: CASAGTSGQTDTQYF

v_call: TRBV5-1
d_call: .
clone_size: .
j_call: TRBJ1-2
cdr3_nt: TGCGCCAGCAGCTTGGGAAGTTCAGGGAGGACGAATGGCTACACCTTC
cdr3_aa: CASSLGSSGRTNGYTF

v_call: TRBV21-1
d_call: .
clone_size: .
j_call: TRBJ1-1
cdr3_nt: TGTGCCAGGGCCGAAGAAGGGACTGAAGCTTTCTTT
cdr3_aa: CARAEEGTEAFF

v_call: TRBV3-1
d_call: TRBD1
clone_size: many
j_call: TRBJ1-1
cdr3_nt: TGTGCCAGCAGCCAAGTCATGGGGACAGTCGAAGCTTTCTTT
cdr3_aa: CASSQVMGTVEAFF

v_call: TRBV5-4
d_call: .
clone_size: many
j_call: TRBJ1-1
cdr3_nt: TGTGCCAGCAGCTCCCCACGGGGGGTGAACACTGAAGCTTTCTTT
cdr3_aa: CASSSPRGVNTEAFF

v_call: TRBV14
d_call: .
clone_size: .
j_call: TRBJ1-1
cdr3_nt: TGTGCCAGCAGGCCGGGACTAACCATGGAGGCTTTCTTT
cdr3_aa: CASRPGLTMEAFF

v_call: TRBV7-8
d_call: .
clone_size: .
j_call: TRBJ2-2
cdr3_nt: TGTGCCAGCAGCTCAGACAGGTCCTATAACACCGGGGAGCTGTTTTTT
cdr3_aa: CASSSDRSYNTGELFF